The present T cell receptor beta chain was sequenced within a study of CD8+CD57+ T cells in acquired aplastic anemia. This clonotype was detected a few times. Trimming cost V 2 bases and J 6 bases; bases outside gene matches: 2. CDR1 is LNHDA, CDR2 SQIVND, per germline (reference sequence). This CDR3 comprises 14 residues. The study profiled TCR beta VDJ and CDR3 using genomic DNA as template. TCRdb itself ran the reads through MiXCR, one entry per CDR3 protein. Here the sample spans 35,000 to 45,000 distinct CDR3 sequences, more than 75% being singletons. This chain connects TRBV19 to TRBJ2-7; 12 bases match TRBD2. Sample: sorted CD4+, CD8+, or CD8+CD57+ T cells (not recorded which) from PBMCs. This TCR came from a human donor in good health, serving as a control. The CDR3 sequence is CASSILAGGREQYF. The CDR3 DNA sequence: TGTGCCAGTAGTATACTAGCGGGGGGGCGCGAGCAGTACTTC.